The 7 T cell receptor beta chains reported below all come from one sample, sequenced in a study of cytomegalovirus exposure and HLA in healthy donors. PCR primers comprised 60 Vbeta and 13 Jbeta primers. Produced via immunoSEQ multiplex PCR; TCRdb's table is partial and in-frame only. The repertoire consists of about 160,000 clones, with 70% to 90% occurring once and the leading ten covering around 2.1%. Source material: PBMCs. The receptors come from a man younger than 35 in good health and CMV-seropositive.

The rearrangement links TRBV27 to TRBJ1-1; D may be TRBD1 (5 bases). Trimming pared 8 bases from V and 4 bases from J, leaving 17 bases between. Germline-derived CDR1 and CDR2 are MNHEY and SMNVEV (reference sequence). The CDR3 is made up of 14 amino acids. CDR3 sequence reads: CASSLGQVGTEAFF. CDR3 nucleotide sequence: TGTGCCAGCTCCCTGGGGCAGGTGGGCACTGAAGCTTTCTTT.

This chain joins TRBV5-1 and TRBJ2-5; a possible D gene is TRBD2 (6 bases). The CDR3 contains 15 residues. Germline V gene lookup returns CDR1 SGHRS and CDR2 YFSETQ. V lost 4 bases and J lost 4, with 17 bases in between. The CDR3 sequence is CASSPGPSGGETQYF. The CDR3 DNA is TGCGCCAGCAGCCCCGGCCCCTCCGGGGGAGAGACCCAGTACTTC. The complete variable domain, with remaining parts taken from reference TRBV5-1 and TRBJ2-5, reads KAGVTQTPRYLIKTRGQQVTLSCSPISGHRSVSWYQQTPGQGLQFLFEYFSETQRNKGNFPGRFSGRQFSNSRSEMNVSTLELGDSALYLCASSPGPSGGETQYFGPGTRLLVL.

J is TRBJ2-3 and V is TRBV7-2, with TRBD1 matching 7 bases. J was trimmed by 0 bases and V by 1 base; bases with no gene match: 4. CDR1 is SGHTA and CDR2 is FQGNSA in the germline V gene. This CDR3 has 16 amino acids. CDR3 sequence (DNA): TGTGCCAGCAGCTTAGGTGGCAGGGGGAGCACAGATACGCAGTATTTT. Translation: CASSLGGRGSTDTQYF.

This rearrangement joins TRBV9 to TRBJ1-6; D perhaps matches TRBD1 (6 bases). The CDR3 runs to 14 residues. V was pared by 8 bases and J by 3 bases, with 12 bases between. Germline CDR1 SGDLS, CDR2 YYNGEE. In DNA form, the CDR3 reads TGTGCCAGTCCGGACAGCAACTATAATTCACCCCTCCACTTT. Translated: CASPDSNYNSPLHF.

The V call is TRBV9, the J call TRBJ2-5; D remains unclear. Germline assignment: CDR1 SGDLS and CDR2 YYNGEE. The CDR3 covers 14 residues. V was trimmed by 4 bases and J by 5 bases, leaving 15 bases between them. The CDR3 region is CASSPTSPPETQYF. CDR3 DNA: TGTGCCAGCAGCCCGACAAGTCCACCGGAGACCCAGTACTTC.

The V call is TRBV6-5, the J call TRBJ2-2; tentative D call: TRBD2 (6 bases). This CDR3 has 16 amino acids. CDR1 and CDR2 (germline): MNHEY, SVGAGI. Trimming shortened V by 2 bases and J by 1 base, and 11 bases separated the two germline ends. CDR3 coding DNA: TGTGCCAGCAGTTACATGGGACTCCAGAACACCGGGGAGCTGTTTTTT. It translates to CASSYMGLQNTGELFF.

The chain employs TRBV7-2 and TRBJ2-1; 10 bases match TRBD2. The germline gives CDR1 SGHTA, CDR2 FQGNSA. There are 17 residues in the CDR3. V dropped 5 bases and J dropped 6; count of bases not matched to a gene: 13. The CDR3 bases are TGTGCCAGCAGCCTGAGACTAGCGGGTTATAAATCCAATGAGCAGTTCTTC. Translation: CASSLRLAGYKSNEQFF.